The next 15 T cell receptor beta chains were all read from a single sample in a study of CD8 T cells in ankylosing spondylitis. In TCRdb, the 5' RACE reads were re-called with MiXCR into one record per CDR3 protein. This table holds 250,000 to 400,000 distinct CDR3 sequences, 11% found once. Sequencing was done on a sample of blood, either unsorted or a sorted T cell fraction (not recorded which). These receptors were obtained from a female donor with ankylosing spondylitis or in good health (not recorded which).

This clonotype was found many times. The chain is built from TRBV5-6 and TRBJ2-7; D tentatively fits TRBD1 or TRBD2 (6 bases each). The germline V gene encodes CDR1 SGHDT and CDR2 YYEEEE. Trimming shortened V by 0 bases and J by 2 bases, and 9 bases separated the two germline ends. This CDR3 has 14 residues. Here the CDR3 DNA reads TGTGCCAGCAGCTTGGCGGGGGCCACCTACGAGCAGTACTTC. Its protein product is CASSLAGATYEQYF.

This clonotype was found many times. The rearrangement joins TRBV20-1 to TRBJ2-1; TRBD2 aligns across 11 bases. V lost 6 bases to trimming and J lost 7 bases; unmatched junction nucleotides: 8. Germline assignment: CDR1 DFQATT and CDR2 SNEGSKA (reference sequence). CDR3 length equals 14 residues. CDR3 DNA sequence: TGCAGTGCAGACCGACTAGCGGGACCAAATGAGCAGTTCTTC. It translates to CSADRLAGPNEQFF.

This clonotype was detected only a few times. Possible read error: a much larger clone is one base away. CDR3 sequence: CASSQLQVIVSGYPF. CDR3 nucleotide sequence: TGTGCCAGCAGTCAACTCCAAGTGATAGTTAGTGGCTACCCCTTC. The chain joins TRBV28 to TRBJ1-2, with D uncertain. Germline values: CDR1 MDHEN, CDR2 SYDVKM. This CDR3 is 15 amino acids long.

This clonotype has at least ten counts. The rearrangement links TRBV19 to TRBJ2-3; no firm D call. CDR1 LNHDA and CDR2 SQIVND come from the germline V gene (reference sequence). The CDR3 runs to 13 residues. V gave up 1 base and J gave up 5 bases, with 7 bases separating them. CDR3 in DNA: TGTGCCAGTAGTATAGTGTTTAGAGATACGCAGTATTTT. Translating gives CASSIVFRDTQYF.

The count of this clonotype is one. The V and J genes are TRBV6-1 and TRBJ2-3, with 8 bases aligning to TRBD2. From germline, CDR1 is MNHNS and CDR2 SASEGT. This CDR3 has 17 residues. Unmatched junction bases numbered 10, after V lost 4 bases and J lost 1 base. The CDR3 bases are TGTGCCAGCAGTGGACTCCGGGGGGGCGAGGGCACAGATACGCAGTATTTT. Encoded protein: CASSGLRGGEGTDTQYF.

In its sample, this clonotype was seen many times. J is TRBJ2-3 and V is TRBV10-3, with TRBD2 matching 8 bases. The V gene's germline CDR1 is ENHRY and CDR2 SYGVKD. The junction had 10 bases not matched to a gene; V was cut back by 4 bases and J by 4 bases. This CDR3 has 16 amino acids. The CDR3 protein is CAISASSGSGADTQYF. DNA of the CDR3: TGTGCCATCAGTGCCTCCAGCGGGAGCGGCGCAGATACGCAGTATTTT.

This clonotype was seen ten or more times. The chain combines TRBV20-1 with TRBJ2-1; D is perhaps TRBD1 or TRBD2 (5 bases each). V dropped 4 bases and J dropped 4 bases, with 17 bases sitting between them. The CDR3 totals 15 residues. The germline gives CDR1 DFQATT, CDR2 SNEGSKA (reference sequence). The CDR3 reads CSAIIGTDRYNEQFF. In nucleotides, the CDR3 is TGCAGTGCTATAATAGGGACGGACCGGTACAATGAGCAGTTCTTC.

This clonotype appeared many times. This chain connects TRBV25-1 to TRBJ1-2, with 7 bases fitting TRBD1. Germline lookup yields CDR1 MGHDK and CDR2 SYGVNS. Trimming removed 3 bases from V and 8 bases from J; junction bases left unmatched: 12. The CDR3 is 15 amino acids. The CDR3 is CASSDPTLGGRGYTF. In DNA, the CDR3 is TGTGCCAGCAGTGATCCTACCCTAGGGGGCCGGGGCTACACCTTC.

The chain has TRBV6-2 or TRBV6-3 and TRBJ2-3; a possible D gene is TRBD1 (5 bases). Germline-derived CDR1 and CDR2 are MNHEY and SVGEGT. This CDR3 has 18 amino acids. V lost 0 bases to trimming and J lost 1 base, with 17 bases between them. In DNA, the CDR3 is TGTGCCAGCAGTTACTCCGACCCAGGGTTTCTTCGCACAGATACGCAGTATTTT. As protein: CASSYSDPGFLRTDTQYF.

There are many counts of this clonotype. The J gene is TRBJ2-2, the V gene TRBV9; no definite D call. Germline V gives CDR1 SGDLS, CDR2 YYNGEE. The CDR3 contains 14 residues. Trimming pared 2 bases from V and 6 bases from J, leaving 11 bases between. The CDR3 nucleotides read TGTGCCAGCAGCGTCGAACTGTTGGCCGGGGAGCTGTTTTTT. Protein: CASSVELLAGELFF.

This chain connects TRBV7-2 to TRBJ2-5, with D unresolved. Germline V gene data show CDR1 as SGHTA and CDR2 as FQGNSA. Trimming removed 5 bases at V and 0 bases at J, with 13 bases between. The CDR3 is made up of 15 amino acids. The CDR3 loop reads CASSRPKLYQETQYF. Here the CDR3 DNA reads TGTGCCAGCAGCCGGCCTAAGCTGTACCAAGAGACCCAGTACTTC. Together with reference TRBV7-2 and TRBJ2-5, the CDR3 gives the full variable domain: GAGVSQSPSNKVTEKGKDVELRCDPISGHTALYWYRQSLGQGLEFLIYFQGNSAPDKSGLPSDRFSAERTGGSVSTLTIQRTQQEDSAVYLCASSRPKLYQETQYFGPGTRLLVL.

This clonotype was seen repeatedly, ten times or more. V gene TRBV6-1 combines with J gene TRBJ1-6; no definite D call. The CDR3 extends over 14 amino acids. The V end was cut by 4 bases, the J end by 12 bases, with 16 bases between. CDR1 and CDR2 (germline): MNHNS, SASEGT. CDR3: CASSGSTGSGPLHF. CDR3 nucleotide sequence: TGTGCCAGCAGTGGTAGTACGGGCAGCGGACCCCTCCACTTT.

This clonotype was observed at least ten times. The rearrangement joins TRBV20-1 to TRBJ2-3; 8 positions match TRBD2. The CDR3 is made up of 15 amino acids. CDR1 DFQATT and CDR2 SNEGSKA come from the germline V gene (reference sequence). Trimming cost V 2 bases and J 3 bases; bases outside gene matches: 7. CDR3 DNA: TGCAGTGCTAGAAGGGGAAGCGGGAGAACAGATACGCAGTATTTT. Its translation: CSARRGSGRTDTQYF.

This clonotype was seen only a few times. The genes are TRBV7-2 and TRBJ1-5; D uncertain. Trimming cost V 5 bases and J 0 bases, with 14 bases left between them. CDR3 length equals 16 residues. The germline V gene encodes CDR1 SGHTA and CDR2 FQGNSA. The CDR3 loop is CASSRGRRNSNQPQHF. The CDR3 DNA reads TGTGCCAGCAGCCGAGGACGGCGTAATAGCAATCAGCCCCAGCATTTT.

The gene calls are TRBV27 and TRBJ1-5, with a weak D call TRBD1 (6 bases). The CDR3 is 13 residues long. Germline V gives CDR1 MNHEY, CDR2 SMNVEV (reference sequence). Trimming took 6 bases from V and 12 from J, leaving 18 bases between them. This chain's CDR3 is CASRGTHVSHQHF. The CDR3 DNA is TGTGCCAGCAGGGGGACACATGTATCCCACCAGCATTTT.